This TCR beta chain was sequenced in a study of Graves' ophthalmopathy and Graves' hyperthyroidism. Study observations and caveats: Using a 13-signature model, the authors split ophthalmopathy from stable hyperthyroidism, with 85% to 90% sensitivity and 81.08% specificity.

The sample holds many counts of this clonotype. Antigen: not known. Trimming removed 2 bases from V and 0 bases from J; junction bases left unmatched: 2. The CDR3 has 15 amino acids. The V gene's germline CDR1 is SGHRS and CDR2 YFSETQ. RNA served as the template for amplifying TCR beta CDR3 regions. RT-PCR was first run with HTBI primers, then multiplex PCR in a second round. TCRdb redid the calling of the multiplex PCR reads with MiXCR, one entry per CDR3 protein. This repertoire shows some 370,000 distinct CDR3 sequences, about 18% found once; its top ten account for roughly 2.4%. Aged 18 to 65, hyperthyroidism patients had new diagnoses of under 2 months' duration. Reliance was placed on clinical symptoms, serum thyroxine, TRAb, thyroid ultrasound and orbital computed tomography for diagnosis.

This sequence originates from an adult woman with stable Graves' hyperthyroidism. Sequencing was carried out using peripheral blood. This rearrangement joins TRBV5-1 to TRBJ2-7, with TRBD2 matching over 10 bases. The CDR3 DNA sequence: TGCGCCAGCAGCTTACTAGCGGGAAACTCCTACGAGCAGTACTTC. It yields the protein CASSLLAGNSYEQYF. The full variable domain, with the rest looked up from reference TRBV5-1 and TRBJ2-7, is KAGVTQTPRYLIKTRGQQVTLSCSPISGHRSVSWYQQTPGQGLQFLFEYFSETQRNKGNFPGRFSGRQFSNSRSEMNVSTLELGDSALYLCASSLLAGNSYEQYFGPGTRLTVT.